The 8 T cell receptor beta chains below come from one sample, sequenced in a study of vaccination effects on CD4 cells after COVID-19 (dated by TCRdb to the early 2020s). What these receptors recognize is not known. Library generation was performed with the immunoSEQ multiplex PCR assay. TCRdb mirrors the immuneACCESS table, restricted to in-frame sequences. Some clones are absent from its copies; in checked studies, under half trace to an unresolved V gene, and the reason for the others is unknown. For this sample the table gives about 69,000 clones, of which 76% were detected only once. The ten largest clones represent about 0.91% of the sample. To identify antigen-specific CD4+ T cell clonotypes by their expansion, the ViraFEST assay first stimulated PBMC with viral peptide pools and then applied TCR sequencing. After approximately eleven days of culture, CD4+ T cells were isolated with the EasySep CD4+ T cell isolation kit. Each participant got two doses of an mRNA SARS-CoV-2 vaccine, either BNT162b2 or mRNA-1273.

The sample in question was CD4+ T cells from PBMCs cultured with HCoV-OC43 spike peptides, obtained after COVID-19 vaccination. Interpreted using the paper, the cell subset or site label stands for: HCoV-OC43 spike overlapping peptide pool stimulation. The source of these receptors is a human donor who received a COVID-19 vaccine.

The rearrangement links TRBV6-6 to TRBJ2-2; a weak D match, TRBD2 (6 bases). V dropped 2 bases and J dropped 0 bases, with 10 bases sitting between them. The germline V gene encodes CDR1 MNHNY and CDR2 SVGAGI (reference sequence). This CDR3 is 16 amino acids long. DNA of the CDR3: TGTGCCAGCAGTTACAGGAGGGGATCGAACACCGGGGAGCTGTTTTTT. It codes for CASSYRRGSNTGELFF.

The chain couples TRBV9 to TRBJ2-5; tentatively, D is TRBD1 (6 bases). The CDR3 is 14 amino acids. Germline loops: CDR1 SGDLS, CDR2 YYNGEE. The germline V and J ends were trimmed by 3 bases and 3 bases, with 12 bases remaining between them. This CDR3 is CASSAGHPEETQYF. The CDR3 DNA reads as TGTGCCAGCAGCGCGGGACACCCAGAAGAGACCCAGTACTTC.

This clone was seen a handful of times. The chain has TRBV28 and TRBJ2-1; D is tentatively TRBD1 or TRBD2 (7 bases each). The CDR3 has 17 amino acids. Trimming pared 6 bases from V and 1 base from J, leaving 19 bases between. Germline CDR1 reads MDHEN; CDR2 reads SYDVKM. The CDR3 DNA sequence: TGTGCCAGCAGCTCCACAGGGGAGGGTGGTTCCTACAATGAGCAGTTCTTC. It codes for CASSSTGEGGSYNEQFF. Drawing the rest from reference TRBV28 and TRBJ2-1, the complete variable domain is DVKVTQSSRYLVKRTGEKVFLECVQDMDHENMFWYRQDPGLGLRLIYFSYDVKMKEKGDIPEGYSVSREKKERFSLILESASTNQTSMYLCASSSTGEGGSYNEQFFGPGTRLTVL.

V usage is TRBV5-6 and J usage is TRBJ2-7; TRBD1 matches at 7 bases. The CDR3 totals 15 residues. Germline V gene sequence: CDR1 SGHDT, CDR2 YYEEEE. With 1 base clipped from V and 0 bases from J, the junction kept 4 bases outside the gene matches. Here the CDR3 DNA reads TGTGCCAGCAGCTTGCAGGGGGTCAGCTCCTACGAGCAGTACGTC. This codes for CASSLQGVSSYEQYV.

This clone has just a few counts. Other DNA variants within this sample encode the same CDR3. This chain joins TRBV27 and TRBJ1-5, with unresolved D. Germline V lookup: CDR1 MNHEY, CDR2 SMNVEV (reference sequence). V was pared by 0 bases and J by 7 bases, with 7 bases between. The CDR3 has 13 amino acids. The CDR3 here is CASSLSGRQPQHF. The CDR3 DNA reads as TGTGCCAGCAGTTTATCCGGCCGCCAGCCCCAGCATTTT.

The chain links TRBV28 to TRBJ2-5; possible D gene TRBD1, 5 bases. Germline CDR1 MDHEN, CDR2 SYDVKM. Deletions cut 5 bases from V and 1 base from J, with 17 bases between. This CDR3 has 16 residues. CDR3 sequence (DNA): TGTGCCAGCAGTCCATTTACAGGTCGGGCCCAAGAGACCCAGTACTTC. It is translated as CASSPFTGRAQETQYF.

In its sample, this clone was seen a few times. The gene calls are TRBV19 and TRBJ2-1, with 7 positions matching TRBD1. The CDR3 runs 14 residues. Germline CDR1 is LNHDA and CDR2 is SQIVND (reference sequence). Trimming removed 9 bases from V and 9 bases from J; junction bases left unmatched: 14. The CDR3 region has the DNA TGTGCCAGCCTGGGACAGCGTGGAACCAGTGAGCAGTTCTTC. Protein product: CASLGQRGTSEQFF.

The chain couples TRBV9 to TRBJ1-1; 8 bases line up with TRBD1. The CDR3 is 14 residues long. J gave up 5 bases and V 2 bases, and 5 bases lay outside the gene matches. Germline CDR1 is SGDLS and CDR2 is YYNGEE. This CDR3 is CASSVRQGNTEAFF. For the CDR3, the DNA is TGTGCCAGCAGCGTGCGACAGGGGAATACTGAAGCTTTCTTT.